The rows below give T cell receptor beta chains drawn from one sample of a study of T-cell memory formation after mild COVID-19. MiXCR was run by TCRdb on the 5' RACE reads, yielding one entry per CDR3 protein. This sample carries about 340,000 distinct CDR3 sequences, 10% to 15% of them seen once, and the ten largest clones take roughly 23%. Sequencing was performed on PBMCs or a T cell subset sorted from them (not recorded which). The origin of the receptors is a man aged 18 to 29 who had mild COVID-19 (a few samples of this study predate the infection). Cell type and time point are not known. CDR3s include the opening cysteine and the closing phenylalanine or tryptophan. The D gene is left open where the match is weak. Not every row has a clone size; where given, it reads once, few, many or a size class.

cdr3_length	v_call	j_call	clone_size	d_call	cdr3_nt	cdr3_aa
12	TRBV7-2	TRBJ2-1	many	TRBD2	TGTGCCAGCAGCGGGCTAGCGGGGGAGCAGTTCTTC	CASSGLAGEQFF
15	TRBV7-2	TRBJ1-6	few	-	TGTGCCAGCAGCTTAGTTAGGGATGTCGGTTCACCCCTCCACTTT	CASSLVRDVGSPLHF
14	TRBV7-2	TRBJ2-5	-	-	TGTGCCAGCAGACCGCACAAGCCCGAAGAGACCCAGTACTTC	CASRPHKPEETQYF
16	TRBV14	TRBJ2-3	-	-	TGTGCCAGCAGCCCCACGGGGGGCGCCAGGACAGATACGCAGTATTTT	CASSPTGGARTDTQYF
16	TRBV7-2	TRBJ1-6	few	-	TGTGCCAGCAGCTACTCGCGGGGGCAGGATAATTCACCCCTCCACTTT	CASSYSRGQDNSPLHF
13	TRBV5-6	TRBJ1-1	-	TRBD1	TGTGCCAGCAGCTTCGGGACAGGGACTGAAGCTTTCTTT	CASSFGTGTEAFF
14	TRBV6-6	TRBJ1-2	-	TRBD1	TGTGCCAGCAGTTCCGGGACAGTCATTCGCGGCTACACCTTC	CASSSGTVIRGYTF
15	TRBV7-9	TRBJ1-5	few	-	TGTGCCAGCAGCCCCGCCCAGGGTGGCAATCAGCCCCAGCATTTT	CASSPAQGGNQPQHF
14	TRBV24-1	TRBJ2-3	few	-	TGTGCCACCAGTGATAGGGCGGGGACAGATACGCAGTATTTT	CATSDRAGTDTQYF
14	TRBV4-3	TRBJ2-7	-	-	TGCGCCAGCAGCCAAGCTTCCAGCAGCTACGAGCAGTACTTC	CASSQASSSYEQYF
14	TRBV5-1	TRBJ2-7	-	-	TGCGCCAGCAGCGATGGCGTAGTCGGGGTCGAGCAGTACTTC	CASSDGVVGVEQYF
15	TRBV28	TRBJ2-5	few	TRBD1	TGTGCCAGCAGTCATGACAGGGATAACCAAGAGACCCAGTACTTC	CASSHDRDNQETQYF
16	TRBV5-1	TRBJ2-7	-	TRBD1	TGCGCCAGCAGCTTATATTCCGGGACAGCCCCCAACGAGCAGTACTTC	CASSLYSGTAPNEQYF
16	TRBV4-1	TRBJ1-3	-	TRBD1	TGCGCCAGCAGCCAATTGGGGGGACAGACTGGAAACACCATATATTTT	CASSQLGGQTGNTIYF
16	TRBV6-2/TRBV6-3	TRBJ2-5	many	-	TGTGCCAGCAGTTTCCCGTCGGGGGGCGTGAGAGAGACCCAGTACTTC	CASSFPSGGVRETQYF
13	TRBV12-3/TRBV12-4	TRBJ2-2	many	TRBD1	TGTGCCAGCAGAGAACAGGGGACCGGGGAGCTGTTTTTT	CASREQGTGELFF